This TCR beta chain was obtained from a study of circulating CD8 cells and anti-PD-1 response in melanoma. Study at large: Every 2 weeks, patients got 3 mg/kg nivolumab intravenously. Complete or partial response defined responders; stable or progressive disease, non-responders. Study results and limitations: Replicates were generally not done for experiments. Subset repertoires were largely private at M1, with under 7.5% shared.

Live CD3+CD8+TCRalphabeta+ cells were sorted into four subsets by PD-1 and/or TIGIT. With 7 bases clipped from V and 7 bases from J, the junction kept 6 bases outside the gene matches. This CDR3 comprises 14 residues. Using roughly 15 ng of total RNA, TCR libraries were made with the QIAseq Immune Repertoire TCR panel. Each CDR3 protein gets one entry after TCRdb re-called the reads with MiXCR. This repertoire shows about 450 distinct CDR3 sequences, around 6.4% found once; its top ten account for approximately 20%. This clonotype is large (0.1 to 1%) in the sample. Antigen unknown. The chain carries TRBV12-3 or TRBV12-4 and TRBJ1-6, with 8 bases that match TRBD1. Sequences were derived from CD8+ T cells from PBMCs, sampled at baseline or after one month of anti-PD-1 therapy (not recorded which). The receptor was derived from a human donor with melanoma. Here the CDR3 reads CASTSTGANSPLHF. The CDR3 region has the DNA TGTGCCAGCACCTCGACAGGGGCGAATTCACCCCTCCACTTT.